Sequencing of this T cell receptor (beta chain) was carried out in a study of T cell responses to AZD1222 COVID-19 vaccine. Study-wide findings and caveats: The donor cohort was predominantly white British with a female majority, and clonal diversity may have been underestimated. Seropositive status at baseline applied to only a handful of AZD1222 recipients.

With regard to this clone: What it recognizes is unknown.

Analyses pooled second doses at about 4 or about 12 weeks. Generated by immunoSEQ multiplex PCR, the TCRdb table keeps only in-frame clones and is missing some. The table lists about 86,000 clones, around nine tenths of them singletons, with less than 8.5% in the top ten. The sequence was collected from an adult who received the AZD1222 COVID-19 vaccine. The sequencing here drew on peripheral blood, taken 28 days after the second AZD1222 dose.

CDR3 DNA: TGTGCCAGTTCCTCCCAGGGGTCCTATGGCTACACCTTC. Its translation: CASSSQGSYGYTF. V is TRBV27 and J is TRBJ1-2; D is perhaps TRBD1 (6 bases). Per germline, CDR1 MNHEY and CDR2 SMNVEV (reference sequence). The CDR3 sequence is 13 residues long. V lost 9 bases and J lost 4, with 15 bases in between.